This is a list of T cell receptor beta chains from one sample in a study of blood T cells in healthy people across ages. TCRdb recomputed calls from the 5' RACE reads with MiXCR, one row per CDR3 protein. The profile covers some 760,000 distinct CDR3 sequences, with 25% appearing a single time and approximately 3.7% taken by the ten largest. This same sample was also part of a study on T cells of mothers and their children.

Sequencing was carried out using blood. These receptors all stem from a boy aged 5-17 years in good health. Both conserved end residues are part of each CDR3. Each record gives: J gene, V gene, clone size, D gene, CDR3 protein, CDR3 DNA. A D gene is named only where the DNA matches it firmly. A row's size may be missing; if present it is once, few, many or a size class.

J: TRBJ2-3; V: TRBV29-1; size: .; D: .; CDR3: CSVDWPNTDTQYF; DNA: TGCAGCGTTGACTGGCCGAATACAGATACGCAGTATTTT
J: TRBJ2-1; V: TRBV7-2; size: many; D: TRBD2; CDR3: CASSLGSGSYNEQFF; DNA: TGCGCCAGCAGCTTGGGTAGCGGGAGCTACAATGAGCAGTTCTTC
J: TRBJ2-5; V: TRBV20-1; size: .; D: TRBD2; CDR3: CSALSGQAETQYF; DNA: TGCAGTGCTCTTAGCGGGCAGGCAGAGACCCAGTACTTC
J: TRBJ1-2; V: TRBV29-1; size: .; D: .; CDR3: CSVELQTTNYGYTF; DNA: TGCAGCGTTGAACTACAGACTACTAACTATGGCTACACCTTC
J: TRBJ2-7; V: TRBV6-1; size: .; D: TRBD1; CDR3: CASSRSPGTGAYEQYF; DNA: TGTGCCAGCAGCCGATCGCCGGGGACAGGGGCCTACGAGCAGTACTTC
J: TRBJ1-1; V: TRBV7-9; size: few; D: .; CDR3: CASSLGRREHTEAFF; DNA: TGTGCCAGCAGCTTAGGTCGGAGGGAGCACACTGAAGCTTTCTTT
J: TRBJ2-7; V: TRBV6-2/TRBV6-3; size: once; D: .; CDR3: CASSQPGASYEQYF; DNA: TGTGCCAGCAGCCAGCCGGGCGCTTCCTACGAGCAGTACTTC
J: TRBJ1-2; V: TRBV5-5; size: .; D: .; CDR3: CASSLGVSGDYGYTF; DNA: TGTGCCAGCAGCTTGGGAGTTTCAGGGGACTATGGCTACACCTTC
J: TRBJ1-4; V: TRBV10-3; size: many; D: .; CDR3: CAISVGSGKNEKLFF; DNA: TGTGCCATCAGTGTAGGCTCAGGGAAGAATGAAAAACTGTTTTTT
J: TRBJ2-5; V: TRBV15; size: .; D: .; CDR3: CATSRGTTGGEETQYF; DNA: TGTGCCACCAGCAGAGGAACTACCGGGGGCGAAGAGACCCAGTACTTC
J: TRBJ1-5; V: TRBV3-1; size: few; D: .; CDR3: CASSDTGQGNQPQHF; DNA: TGTGCCAGCAGCGATACCGGGCAGGGCAATCAGCCCCAGCATTTT
J: TRBJ2-7; V: TRBV28; size: .; D: TRBD1; CDR3: CACSGQGDYEQYF; DNA: TGTGCCTGCAGCGGACAGGGGGACTACGAGCAGTACTTC
J: TRBJ1-1; V: TRBV29-1; size: .; D: .; CDR3: CSVDARAYEAFF; DNA: TGCAGCGTTGATGCCAGAGCTTATGAAGCTTTCTTT
J: TRBJ1-1; V: TRBV7-2; size: .; D: .; CDR3: CASSLGEGEGRRSEAFF; DNA: TGTGCCAGCAGCTTAGGAGAAGGGGAAGGGCGGCGGAGTGAAGCTTTCTTT
J: TRBJ2-7; V: TRBV14; size: .; D: .; CDR3: CASSQDPTPSYEQYF; DNA: TGTGCCAGCAGCCAAGATCCTACGCCATCCTACGAGCAGTACTTC
J: TRBJ2-5; V: TRBV5-1; size: many; D: TRBD1; CDR3: CASSRGQGRETQYF; DNA: TGCGCCAGCAGCAGAGGACAGGGCAGGGAGACCCAGTACTTC
J: TRBJ2-1; V: TRBV25-1; size: .; D: .; CDR3: CASSEEGVSYNEQFF; DNA: TGTGCCAGCAGTGAGGAAGGGGTTTCCTACAATGAGCAGTTCTTC
J: TRBJ1-2; V: TRBV20-1; size: .; D: .; CDR3: CSAGTGSQGFGYGYTF; DNA: TGCAGTGCGGGTACAGGGAGTCAGGGCTTCGGCTATGGCTACACCTTC
J: TRBJ1-1; V: TRBV4-3; size: .; D: TRBD1; CDR3: CASSHPTGDSTEAFF; DNA: TGCGCCAGCAGCCACCCGACAGGGGACAGCACTGAAGCTTTCTTT
J: TRBJ2-7; V: TRBV27; size: few; D: .; CDR3: CASSFGRGAYEQYF; DNA: TGTGCCAGCAGTTTTGGCAGGGGAGCCTACGAGCAGTACTTC
J: TRBJ2-5; V: TRBV4-3; size: .; D: TRBD2; CDR3: CASSQGASGGTGTQYF; DNA: TGCGCCAGCAGCCAAGGGGCTAGCGGGGGGACGGGGACCCAGTACTTC
J: TRBJ2-5; V: TRBV20-1; size: .; D: .; CDR3: CSARDPGLETQYF; DNA: TGCAGTGCTAGAGATCCAGGTCTGGAGACCCAGTACTTC
J: TRBJ1-5; V: TRBV20-1; size: .; D: TRBD1; CDR3: CSASGTGNQPQHF; DNA: TGCAGTGCTTCCGGGACAGGGAATCAGCCCCAGCATTTT
J: TRBJ1-2; V: TRBV20-1; size: .; D: .; CDR3: CSAREMNFYGYTF; DNA: TGCAGTGCTAGAGAGATGAACTTCTATGGCTACACCTTC
J: TRBJ2-1; V: TRBV5-1; size: few; D: .; CDR3: CASRQGAVGNEQFF; DNA: TGCGCCAGCAGACAAGGGGCGGTTGGGAATGAGCAGTTCTTC
J: TRBJ1-2; V: TRBV2; size: .; D: .; CDR3: CASRDRGFRAGDYGYTF; DNA: TGTGCCAGCAGGGACCGAGGGTTTAGGGCTGGAGACTATGGCTACACCTTC
J: TRBJ2-4; V: TRBV7-9; size: .; D: .; CDR3: CASSSDSTTKKNIQYF; DNA: TGTGCCAGCAGCTCCGACTCCACAACCAAGAAAAACATTCAGTACTTC
J: TRBJ2-4; V: TRBV5-1; size: .; D: .; CDR3: CTSSLGQTNIQYF; DNA: TGCACCAGCAGCTTGGGACAAACCAACATTCAGTACTTC
J: TRBJ1-1; V: TRBV10-3; size: few; D: .; CDR3: CATSFQENTEAFF; DNA: TGTGCCACCTCCTTTCAGGAAAACACTGAAGCTTTCTTT
J: TRBJ1-1; V: TRBV5-6; size: .; D: .; CDR3: CASSLWAEAAFF; DNA: TGTGCCAGCAGCTTGTGGGCAGAAGCAGCTTTCTTT
J: TRBJ2-7; V: TRBV4-2; size: .; D: TRBD2; CDR3: CASSQEGPRGAGVYEQYF; DNA: TGTGCCAGCAGCCAAGAAGGCCCGAGGGGAGCGGGAGTCTACGAGCAGTACTTC
J: TRBJ2-1; V: TRBV19; size: few; D: TRBD1; CDR3: CASSRRTGGYNEQFF; DNA: TGTGCCAGTAGTAGACGGACAGGGGGTTACAATGAGCAGTTCTTC
J: TRBJ2-7; V: TRBV29-1; size: .; D: .; CDR3: CSVVVGYEQYF; DNA: TGCAGCGTTGTGGTTGGCTACGAGCAGTACTTC
J: TRBJ2-1; V: TRBV28; size: .; D: TRBD2; CDR3: CASSLSSGRGNEQFF; DNA: TGTGCCAGCAGTTTATCTAGCGGGAGAGGCAATGAGCAGTTCTTC
J: TRBJ1-4; V: TRBV7-2; size: once; D: .; CDR3: CATPIGTNEKLFF; DNA: TGTGCCACCCCGATAGGGACTAATGAAAAACTGTTTTTT
J: TRBJ2-6; V: TRBV4-3; size: few; D: TRBD2; CDR3: CASSQDLGGSHSGANVLTF; DNA: TGCGCCAGCAGCCAAGATCTCGGGGGGAGTCACTCTGGGGCCAACGTCCTGACTTTC
J: TRBJ1-4; V: TRBV4-3; size: .; D: TRBD1; CDR3: CASSPGQGLAQKLFF; DNA: TGCGCCAGTAGCCCCGGACAGGGTTTAGCCCAAAAACTGTTTTTT
J: TRBJ2-1; V: TRBV4-3; size: few; D: .; CDR3: CASSQDRGRRDEQFF; DNA: TGCGCCAGCAGCCAAGATCGGGGTAGGCGCGATGAGCAGTTCTTC
J: TRBJ2-4; V: TRBV2; size: .; D: .; CDR3: CASGGGGYQYF; DNA: TGTGCCAGCGGGGGTGGAGGGTATCAGTACTTC
J: TRBJ2-1; V: TRBV27; size: few; D: TRBD1; CDR3: CASSLIRQGEDEQFF; DNA: TGTGCCAGCAGTTTAATTCGACAGGGGGAGGATGAGCAGTTCTTC
J: TRBJ2-6; V: TRBV4-3; size: .; D: TRBD2; CDR3: CASSQSGNGANVLTF; DNA: TGCGCCAGCAGCCAGAGCGGGAATGGGGCCAACGTCCTGACTTTC
J: TRBJ1-2; V: TRBV29-1; size: few; D: TRBD1; CDR3: CSAEQGNYGYTF; DNA: TGCAGCGCTGAACAGGGGAACTATGGCTACACCTTC
J: TRBJ2-3; V: TRBV19; size: .; D: .; CDR3: CASSPGVDTQYF; DNA: TGTGCCAGTAGCCCCGGAGTAGATACGCAGTATTTT
J: TRBJ2-3; V: TRBV6-5; size: .; D: .; CDR3: CAGSYTRDTDTQYF; DNA: TGTGCCGGCAGTTACACACGAGACACAGATACGCAGTATTTT
J: TRBJ2-5; V: TRBV20-1; size: .; D: .; CDR3: CSARDRVYGTQYF; DNA: TGCAGTGCTAGAGACAGGGTATACGGGACCCAGTACTTC
J: TRBJ1-2; V: TRBV4-3; size: .; D: TRBD1; CDR3: CASSQVVQGDYGYTF; DNA: TGCGCCAGCAGCCAAGTTGTTCAGGGGGACTATGGCTACACCTTC
J: TRBJ1-1; V: TRBV18; size: .; D: TRBD1; CDR3: CASLRDRGLNTEAFF; DNA: TGTGCCAGCCTCCGGGACAGGGGCTTGAACACTGAAGCTTTCTTT
J: TRBJ2-5; V: TRBV7-9; size: .; D: .; CDR3: CASTQSGETQYF; DNA: TGTGCCAGCACCCAGAGTGGGGAGACCCAGTACTTC
J: TRBJ2-6; V: TRBV19; size: few; D: .; CDR3: CASGEYSSGANVLTF; DNA: TGTGCCAGTGGAGAATACAGCTCTGGGGCCAACGTCCTGACTTTC
J: TRBJ2-5; V: TRBV5-1; size: few; D: TRBD1; CDR3: CASSADRPQETQYF; DNA: TGCGCCAGCAGCGCGGACAGGCCACAAGAGACCCAGTACTTC
J: TRBJ1-4; V: TRBV7-2; size: few; D: TRBD1; CDR3: CASGRRDRPNEELFF; DNA: TGTGCCAGCGGCCGCCGGGACAGGCCTAATGAAGAACTGTTTTTT